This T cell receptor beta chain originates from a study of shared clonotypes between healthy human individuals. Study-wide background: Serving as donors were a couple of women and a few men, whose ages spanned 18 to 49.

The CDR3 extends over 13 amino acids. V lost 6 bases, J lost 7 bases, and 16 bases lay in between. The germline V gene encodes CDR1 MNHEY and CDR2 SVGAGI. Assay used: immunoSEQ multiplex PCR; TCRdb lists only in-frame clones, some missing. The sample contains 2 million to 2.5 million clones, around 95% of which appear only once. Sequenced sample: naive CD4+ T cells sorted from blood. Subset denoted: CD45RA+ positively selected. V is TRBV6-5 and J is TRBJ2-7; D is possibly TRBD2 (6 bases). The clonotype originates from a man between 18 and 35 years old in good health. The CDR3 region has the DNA TGTGCCAGCAGACTTCAACTAGCAGGGGAGCAGTACTTC. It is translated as CASRLQLAGEQYF.